What follows are 8 T cell receptor beta chains derived from one specimen sequenced in a study of human T cells and chemical hapten exposure. Indicated time point: patch test 3, about 24 weeks after DPC sensitization. Specified treatment: therapeutic diphenylcyclopropenone sensitization with weekly scalp DPC. TCRdb processed the RACE reads anew with MiXCR; each CDR3 protein has one entry. Of under 200,000 distinct CDR3 sequences in the sample, approximately 30% were seen once. The sequenced sample was whole blood, obtained in connection with sensitization to the hapten diphenylcyclopropenone (DPC). Receptors originate from a woman aged 18 to 35 with alopecia areata. Some clones in this sample may be carry-over from other donors' samples.

This clonotype was picked up many times. V gene TRBV7-7 combines with J gene TRBJ2-3, with D possibly matching TRBD2 (6 bases). This CDR3 contains 13 residues. Germline V gives CDR1 SSHAT, CDR2 FNYEAQ (reference sequence). Trimming pared 5 bases from V and 2 bases from J, leaving 8 bases between. The DNA of the CDR3 is TGTGCCAGCAGCCCTAGCGTCACAGATACGCAGTATTTT. It encodes CASSPSVTDTQYF.

As regards this clonotype: A much more abundant neighbour one base away suggests this may be a read error. This sequence joins TRBV4-3 and TRBJ2-6, with D perhaps assigned TRBD1 or TRBD2 (5 bases each). This CDR3 has 14 amino acids. Germline V lookup: CDR1 LGHNA, CDR2 YSLEER. CDR3 loop: CASSGGSGASVLTF. The CDR3 DNA is TGCGCCAGCAGCGGGGGATCTGGGGCCAGCGTCCTGACTTTC.

This clonotype was detected only a few times. This chain uses TRBV7-9 with TRBJ1-5, with 9 bases fitting TRBD1. The ends lost 8 bases at V and 4 bases at J; junction bases unmatched: 3. The CDR3 consists of 13 residues. CDR1 and CDR2 from the germline V gene are SEHNR and FQNEAQ (reference sequence). In DNA, the CDR3 is TGTGCCAGCGGACAGGGGTGGAATCAGCCCCAGCATTTT. Translating it yields CASGQGWNQPQHF.

The rearrangement uses TRBV10-2 and TRBJ2-7; D is undetermined. V gave up 10 bases and J gave up 6 bases, with 25 bases separating them. Germline V lookup: CDR1 WSHSY, CDR2 SAAADI. This CDR3 region has 15 residues. The CDR3 bases are TGCGCCACCAAACTAACCCCGACACCCCAGAGCGAGCAGTACTTC. Encoded protein: CATKLTPTPQSEQYF.

CDR3 sequence (DNA): TGTGCCAGCAGCGGTGATGCAACTAATGAAAAACTGTTTTTT. Translating it yields CASSGDATNEKLFF. The chain is built from TRBV7-9 and TRBJ1-4, with D unclear. Germline values: CDR1 SEHNR, CDR2 FQNEAQ (reference sequence). Trimming left V 5 bases short and J 0 bases short, with 7 bases between. CDR3 length: 14 residues. Drawing the rest from reference TRBV7-9 and TRBJ1-4, the complete variable domain is DTGVSQNPRHKITKRGQNVTFRCDPISEHNRLYWYRQTLGQGPEFLTYFQNEAQLEKSRLLSDRFSAERPKGSFSTLEIQRTEQGDSAMYLCASSGDATNEKLFFGSGTQLSVL.

This clonotype showed up just a few times. The chain employs TRBV20-1 and TRBJ1-6; D is possibly TRBD1 (6 bases). The germline CDR1 and CDR2 sequences are DFQATT and SNEGSKA (reference sequence). V was trimmed by 4 bases and J by 8 bases, leaving 15 bases between them. The CDR3 extends over 14 amino acids. CDR3 region: CSANPGHPYSPLHF. The CDR3 nucleotides read TGCAGTGCTAATCCGGGACACCCGTATTCACCCCTCCACTTT.

The J gene is TRBJ2-3, the V gene TRBV19; 7 nucleotides match TRBD1. V shed 6 bases, J shed 0 bases, and the junction held 6 bases outside the gene matches. Looked up from germline, CDR1 is LNHDA and CDR2 is SQIVND (reference sequence). The CDR3 spans 15 residues. Written as DNA, the CDR3 is TGTGCCAGTAGGGGACAGTTCTCTAGCACAGATACGCAGTATTTT. It specifies CASRGQFSSTDTQYF.

This clonotype was recorded at least ten times. The chain combines TRBV6-2 or TRBV6-3 with TRBJ2-7; D not resolved. Trimming pared 6 bases from V and 3 bases from J, leaving 6 bases between. This CDR3 is built from 11 residues. From germline, CDR1 is MNHEY and CDR2 SVGEGT. The chain's CDR3 is CASSKSYEQYF. The DNA for the CDR3 is TGTGCCAGCAGCAAGAGCTACGAGCAGTACTTC.